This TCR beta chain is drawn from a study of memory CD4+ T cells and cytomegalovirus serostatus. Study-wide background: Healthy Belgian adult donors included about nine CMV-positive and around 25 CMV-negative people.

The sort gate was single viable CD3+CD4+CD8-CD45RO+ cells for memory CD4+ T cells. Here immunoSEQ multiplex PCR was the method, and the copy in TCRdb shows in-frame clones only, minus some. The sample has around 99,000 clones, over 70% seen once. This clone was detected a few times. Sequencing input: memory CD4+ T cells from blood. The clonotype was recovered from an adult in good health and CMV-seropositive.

CDR3 DNA sequence: TGTGCCAGCAGCGTATTTTCTGGGGGTGAAAAACTGTTTTTT. Amino acids: CASSVFSGGEKLFF. This rearrangement joins TRBV9 to TRBJ1-4, with a possible D match to TRBD1 (5 bases). The CDR3 is 14 amino acids. The germline V gene has CDR1 SGDLS and CDR2 YYNGEE. The V end was cut by 1 base, the J end by 7 bases, with 11 bases between.